This TCR beta chain stems from a study of beta chain features in type 1 diabetes (dated by TCRdb to 2017 to 2018). In terms of the full investigation: No differences in mean age, gender distribution, total cell number or subset yield were found between patients and healthy donors. In the study, TCRB repertoires of sorted circulating CD4+ T cell subsets from recently diagnosed type 1 diabetes patients were compared with those of matched healthy donors. Naive and central memory subsets were obtained from all 30 or so donors, but regulatory and stem cell-like memory subsets were isolated from only 8 patients and roughly 8 healthy donors. Across all samples, almost 110 million sorted cells were examined, and cell number per subset correlated strongly with RNA yield.

From each donor, a single peripheral blood sample of about 100 mL on average was drawn into heparinised tubes. Naive, central memory, regulatory and stem cell-like memory CD4+ T cells were sorted on a BD FACSAria II using a panel including CD45RO, CCR7, CD25, CD127, CD95 and CD27. A purity above 98% was achieved for all sorted populations. Right away, PBMCs were isolated by Lymphoprep density gradient centrifugation and were stained directly, with no culture step. So that batch effects would be minimized, each experiment stained and sorted samples in pairs, pairing one healthy donor with one patient. The entire isolated RNA was reverse transcribed using the High Capacity cDNA Reverse Transcription Kit, and thus expressed TCRB transcripts were sequenced. Deep immunoSEQ sequencing was applied to naive, central memory and regulatory T cell samples, giving an average of approximately 3.8 million total reads per sample. Sorted cells were lysed in RLT buffer, and RNA was extracted using DNase-treated RNeasy Micro or Mini kits according to cell number. To prevent cross-contamination, each cell subset was processed individually, whereas patient and healthy donor samples were processed jointly. The immunoSEQ multiplex PCR was used to amplify TCRB sequences from cDNA, yielding 87-bp fragments that span the CDR3 region. The amplicons were sequenced using the Illumina HiSeq platform. On the study's bioinformatics: PCR bias was computationally corrected using synthetic template baselines, reads within Hamming distance 2 were collapsed, and singletons that could not be merged were discarded. Reads were aligned to IMGT to assign V, D and J genes, CDR3 length, and insertions or deletions at six rearrangement sites. Within each subset, clonotype counts were normalized to the number of sorted cells before true diversity and Gini coefficients were calculated with the tcR R package. Repertoire sharing was quantified using the overlap coefficient calculated on TCRB nucleotide sequences. Here the immuneACCESS table is served through TCRdb, limited to in-frame sequences with V and J called. Missing clones are a known gap in these copies; in checked studies unresolved V genes cover under half, and the rest lacks a known reason. The D gene and trimming were derived from the DNA, and the V and J assignments and clone size from that table. Present in this sample are some 180,000 clones, less than 15% of which were seen just once. 0.5% to 0.75% of the sample comes from the top ten.

Summary of the overall study and its limitations: Naive, central memory and regulatory TCRB repertoires appeared to be more similar among patients than among healthy donors. Because the HLA sub-analyses included only small numbers of individuals, any influence of HLA type on TCRB rearrangement was left unresolved. A moderate but significant shortening of TCRB CDR3 length was observed in type 1 diabetes patients in all four CD4+ subsets. Because cDNA was sequenced instead of genomic DNA, activated cells with high expression could be over-represented, although the groups did not differ in activation or CD3 levels. At VDJ recombination sites, patients with type 1 diabetes made fewer insertions and deleted more nucleotides, a pattern implying thymic rearrangement abnormalities. Shorter templates might have been favored by PCR, but patient and control samples were amplified and corrected together, so both groups would have been affected equally by any skew.

To note about this clone: Its antigen is unknown. No much larger clone exists at a distance of one base, and base qualities are not known.

A distance of 15 bases separates the germline ends of V and J, which lose 5 bases and 10 bases respectively. The germline V gene (reference sequence) supplies CDR1 LNHNV and CDR2 YYDKDF. Its CDR3 holds 13 amino acids, cysteine through phenylalanine. Just the 39-base CDR3 DNA is kept, in frame starting at base 1. The sequence was collected from a woman aged 18 to 35 in good health. Sequencing input: central memory CD4+ T cells from blood. The chain links TRBV15 with TRBJ1-3; a weak D assignment points to TRBD1 (5 bases agree). This receptor has the CDR3 CATSSDRGGTIYF. The DNA reads TGTGCCACCAGCTCAGATCGGGGGGGGACCATATATTTT. With the portions outside the CDR3 filled from the reference TRBV15 and TRBJ1-3 genes, the complete variable region becomes DAMVIQNPRYQVTQFGKPVTLSCSQTLNHNVMYWYQQKSSQAPKLLFHYYDKDFNNEADTPDNFQSRRPNTSFCFLDIRSPGLGDTAMYLCATSSDRGGTIYFGEGSWLTVV.